This T cell receptor beta chain was obtained from a study of cytomegalovirus exposure and HLA in healthy donors. The V gene end was trimmed by 5 bases and the J gene end by 3 bases; junction bases not matched to a gene: 3. This CDR3 comprises 13 residues. CDR1 is SGHVS and CDR2 is FQNEAQ in the germline V gene. Method: immunoSEQ multiplex PCR; TCRdb's copy keeps in-frame clones and lacks some. The sample comprises over 60,000 clones, roughly 95% of which are singletons, and more than 3.5% rests with the top ten. The TCR comes from a woman between 18 and 29 years old in good health and CMV-seropositive. Sequenced: PBMCs. V usage is TRBV7-8 and J usage is TRBJ2-7, with 8 bases matching TRBD2. As DNA, the CDR3 is TGTGCCAGCAGCGGTACTAGCGGCTACGAGCAGTACTTC. This sequence encodes CASSGTSGYEQYF.